The 19 T cell receptor beta chains presented below share a single source sample, sequenced in a study of CD8 T cells in ankylosing spondylitis. One entry per CDR3 protein results from TCRdb running MiXCR on the 5' RACE reads. The sample contains a few hundred thousand distinct CDR3 sequences, 15% to 20% of which appear only once. Input material: blood, either unsorted or a sorted T cell fraction (not recorded which). These receptor sequences come from a male donor with ankylosing spondylitis or in good health (not recorded which).

This clonotype has more than one count but fewer than ten. V is TRBV4-3 and J is TRBJ2-1, with a weak D call TRBD1 (5 bases). CDR1 and CDR2 (germline): LGHNA, YSLEER. The CDR3 extends over 16 amino acids. V lost 3 bases to trimming and J lost 4 bases, with 16 bases between them. Here the CDR3 DNA reads TGCGCCAGCAGCCATGCCTCTGGGGCCTCATACAATGAGCAGTTCTTC. Its protein is CASSHASGASYNEQFF.

The J gene is TRBJ2-7, the V gene TRBV12-3 or TRBV12-4; D is uncertain. Trimming removed 1 base at V and 3 bases at J, with 7 bases between. The CDR3 runs 13 residues. The CDR3 region is CASSLEEDYEQYF. The CDR3, as DNA: TGTGCCAGCAGTTTAGAGGAAGACTACGAGCAGTACTTC.

V and J are TRBV10-3 and TRBJ2-3; D is unresolved. Germline V gene sequence: CDR1 ENHRY, CDR2 SYGVKD. The CDR3 spans 14 residues. V shed 0 bases and J shed 4 bases, with 8 bases lying between them. This CDR3 reads CAISESKYPDTQYF. The DNA for the CDR3 is TGTGCCATCAGTGAGTCGAAATATCCAGATACGCAGTATTTT.

The chain recombines TRBV6-5 with TRBJ2-7, with D possibly matching TRBD2 (6 bases). This CDR3 comprises 12 residues. Germline CDR1 and CDR2: MNHEY and SVGAGI. The V end was cut by 2 bases, the J end by 6 bases, with 8 bases between. The CDR3 loop reads CASSYPGGEQYF. CDR3 in DNA: TGTGCCAGCAGTTACCCCGGGGGCGAGCAGTACTTC.

This chain joins TRBV6-2 or TRBV6-3 and TRBJ2-1; 11 bases map to TRBD2. CDR3 length: 16 residues. Germline CDR1 MNHEY, CDR2 SVGEGT. V gave up 10 bases and J gave up 4 bases; unmatched junction bases: 12. CDR3 region: CATSEGTSGFYNEQFF. The CDR3 nucleotides read TGTGCCACCTCAGAAGGGACTAGCGGATTTTACAATGAGCAGTTCTTC.

V is TRBV3-1 and J is TRBJ2-7; 15 bases match TRBD2. CDR1 is LGHDT, CDR2 YNNKEL, per germline (reference sequence). The CDR3 covers 21 residues. J was trimmed by 7 bases and V by 4 bases; bases with no gene match: 23. CDR3 in amino acids: CASSPSLGLAGGPSVVGEQYF. The CDR3, as DNA: TGTGCCAGCAGCCCTAGCCTCGGACTAGCGGGAGGGCCGAGTGTAGTGGGAGAGCAGTACTTC.

The chain is built from TRBV9 and TRBJ2-7; 12 nucleotides line up with TRBD2. The CDR3 loop spans 15 amino acids. The V gene's germline CDR1 is SGDLS and CDR2 YYNGEE. Trimming at V came to 1 base and at J to 5 bases, leaving 4 bases not matched to a gene. The CDR3 sequence is CASSVLAGGQDEQYF. The CDR3 DNA reads TGTGCCAGCAGCGTACTAGCGGGAGGGCAGGACGAGCAGTACTTC. Full variable domain (missing parts from reference TRBV9 and TRBJ2-7): DSGVTQTPKHLITATGQRVTLRCSPRSGDLSVYWYQQSLDQGLQFLIQYYNGEERAKGNILERFSAQQFPDLHSELNLSSLELGDSALYFCASSVLAGGQDEQYFGPGTRLTVT.

This rearrangement joins TRBV29-1 to TRBJ2-7; 9 bases map to TRBD2. This CDR3 contains 12 residues. Trimming cost V 7 bases and J 6 bases; bases outside gene matches: 7. CDR1 SQVTM and CDR2 ANQGSEA come from the germline V gene. The CDR3 spells CSASGLAGEQYF. CDR3 coding DNA: TGCAGCGCATCGGGACTAGCTGGCGAGCAGTACTTC.

This clonotype was seen a handful of times. The chain links TRBV12-3 or TRBV12-4 to TRBJ2-7; TRBD2 matches 10 bases. With 0 bases clipped from V and 3 bases from J, the junction kept 14 bases outside the gene matches. This CDR3 is built from 19 residues. The CDR3 loop is CASSLAASPMLAGVYEQYF. In DNA, the CDR3 is TGTGCCAGCAGTTTAGCGGCCAGCCCCATGCTAGCGGGAGTCTACGAGCAGTACTTC.

This clonotype was seen only once. The chain links TRBV20-1 to TRBJ2-3; D is perhaps TRBD2 (6 bases). Germline CDR1 is DFQATT and CDR2 is SNEGSKA (reference sequence). This CDR3 region has 15 residues. This chain's CDR3 is CGPRGSDGGTDTQYF. DNA for the CDR3: TGCGGACCACGGGGGTCGGACGGAGGCACAGATACGCAGTATTTT.

This clonotype has a handful of counts. The rearrangement links TRBV5-1 to TRBJ2-7; 10 positions match TRBD2. Germline V gene sequence: CDR1 SGHRS, CDR2 YFSETQ. The trim removed 4 bases at V and 4 bases at J, leaving 8 bases unmatched. There are 15 residues in the CDR3. The CDR3 DNA follows: TGCGCCAGCAGCGGGGACACTAGCGGGATGTACGAGCAGTACTTC. Its translation is CASSGDTSGMYEQYF.

This rearrangement joins TRBV4-1 to TRBJ1-5, with D possibly TRBD1 on 6 matching bases. CDR3 length: 15 amino acids. Deletions cut 1 base from V and 1 base from J, with 8 bases between. In germline, CDR1 is MGHRA, CDR2 YSYEKL. CDR3 amino acids: CASSQGGTSNQPQHF. The CDR3 bases are TGCGCCAGCAGCCAAGGGGGGACAAGCAATCAGCCCCAGCATTTT.

V and J are TRBV29-1 and TRBJ2-3; TRBD1 might be the D (5 bases). V was shortened by 3 bases and J by 7 bases, with 20 bases between the two germline ends. The CDR3 spans 15 residues. Germline V CDR1 and CDR2: SQVTM, ANQGSEA. The chain's CDR3 is CSVDVAAGRLNTQYF. The CDR3, as DNA: TGCAGCGTTGACGTTGCGGCAGGGCGGTTAAATACGCAGTATTTT.

This clonotype was detected ten times or more. The V gene is TRBV12-3 or TRBV12-4, the J gene TRBJ2-1, with TRBD1 matching over 11 bases. V gave up 6 bases and J gave up 3 bases; unmatched junction bases: 4. This CDR3 is built from 15 residues. The CDR3 reads CASSSGTGGYNEQFF. Here the CDR3 DNA reads TGTGCCAGCAGCTCCGGGACAGGGGGCTACAATGAGCAGTTCTTC.

There are many counts of this clonotype. CDR3 amino acids: CATSGGQGRDTGELFF. The CDR3, as DNA: TGTGCCACCAGTGGTGGACAGGGAAGGGATACCGGGGAGCTGTTTTTT. V is TRBV24-1 and J is TRBJ2-2, with TRBD1 matching 8 bases. Germline V gene data show CDR1 as KGHDR and CDR2 as SFDVKD. The CDR3 totals 16 residues. V lost 5 bases and J lost 5; bases outside the gene matches: 9.

The chain couples TRBV6-1 to TRBJ2-7, with TRBD2 matching over 7 bases. Germline loops: CDR1 MNHNS, CDR2 SASEGT. Unmatched junction bases numbered 12, after V lost 7 bases and J lost 0 bases. The CDR3 spans 16 residues. The CDR3 spells CASKAGSGFVSYEQYF. CDR3 nucleotides: TGTGCCAGCAAGGCGGGTAGCGGGTTTGTCTCCTACGAGCAGTACTTC.

The chain couples TRBV21-1 to TRBJ2-2; TRBD2 is taken as the D call from the table, unchecked against the DNA. TRBV21-1 is a pseudogene. CDR3 length equals 15 residues. The CDR3 DNA reads as TGTGCCAGCAGGAAACCTAGCGGGGCTACCGGGGAGCTGTTTTTT. It translates to CASRKPSGATGELFF.

This clonotype was counted a few times. This chain links TRBV12-3 or TRBV12-4 with TRBJ2-7; 7 bases align to TRBD2. The CDR3 totals 14 residues. V was clipped by 4 bases and J by 2 bases; unmatched bases: 5. CDR3 loop: CASSYGLAAYEQYF. The CDR3 DNA reads TGTGCCAGCAGTTACGGGCTAGCGGCCTACGAGCAGTACTTC.

The table lists this clonotype with a few counts. This chain links TRBV7-6 with TRBJ2-5; the match to TRBD2 covers 8 bases. V trimming: 1 base; J trimming: 0 bases; junction bases outside the gene matches: 10. CDR1 is SGHVS, CDR2 FNYEAQ, per germline. The CDR3 is 18 amino acids. CDR3 coding DNA: TGTGCCAGCAGCTTAGTACCAGCGGGAGATAGGTACCAAGAGACCCAGTACTTC. Encoded protein: CASSLVPAGDRYQETQYF.